This entry features one TCR beta chain sequence. The germline CDR1 and CDR2 sequences are SGHDN and FVKESK. The CDR3 contains 13 residues. The ends were cut back, 0 bases at V and 9 bases at J, with 9 bases in the middle. This sample was taken from a study of CD8 T cells in Susac syndrome. RNA was extracted with the RNeasy kit, and a quantity of about 0.45 to 1 ug was reverse transcribed using random hexamers. TCRdb itself ran the immunoSEQ multiplex PCR reads through MiXCR, one entry per CDR3 protein. The repertoire holds 75,000 or so distinct CDR3 sequences, with 85% to 95% as singletons. The chain links TRBV14 to TRBJ2-1; D not resolved. The source is a human donor with Susac syndrome. The sample was CD8+ T cells from PBMCs. CDR3 nucleotides: TGTGCCAGCAGCCAAGAGGCGCGCGGTGAGCAGTTCTTC. Residues: CASSQEARGEQFF.